This paragraph reports one T cell receptor (beta chain). This may arise from a read error, as a much more abundant clone is one base away. The sample belongs to a study of tumor-infiltrating lymphocytes in primary liver carcinoma. The overall study: Between 4.2 and 10 cm across, the tumors were all of stage T1-T3 N0M0.

Total RNA and DNA came together from around 18-30 mg of bulk tissue without cell sorting. Chronic HBV infection, untreated so far, was present in the patients. The CDR3 totals 18 residues. Per the germline V gene, CDR1 is SQVTM and CDR2 is ANQGSEA. Reverse transcription of 450 to 500 ng total RNA with a constant-region primer produced TCR beta cDNA. Libraries for TCR beta were built through three nested multiplex PCR rounds, which together made up a slightly modified ARM-PCR procedure. Two initial PCR rounds of ten to eleven cycles each paired TRBV1-TRBV30 forward primers with a C-beta reverse primer. TCRdb fed the multiplex PCR reads into MiXCR, producing one record per CDR3 protein. The sample has 85,000 to 100,000 distinct CDR3 sequences; just over 65% are singletons.

This clonotype was sampled from a man in his forties or fifties with primary liver carcinoma and hepatitis B virus infection. The specimen sequenced was tumor-adjacent normal liver tissue. This chain uses TRBV29-1 with TRBJ1-1; possibly TRBD1 for D (5 bases). The CDR3: CSVVRVEMTAHVNTEVFF. CDR3 sequence (DNA): TGCAGCGTTGTGAGAGTGGAAATGACAGCCCATGTGAACACTGAAGTTTTCTTT.